This T cell receptor beta chain was identified in a study of control samples from healthy donors and cancer patients. This clone has more than one count but fewer than ten. TCRdb keeps only in-frame clones here, not all; method: immunoSEQ multiplex PCR. The sample has some 160,000 clones, about 90% seen once. Sequencing input: blood. This receptor was taken from a woman under 40 in good health.

The CDR3, as DNA: TGTGCCAGCAGTGACTTCGGAGGCGGGGAGCTGTTTTTT. Amino acid sequence: CASSDFGGGELFF. The V call is TRBV6-4, the J call TRBJ2-2; weak D call: TRBD2 (5 bases). CDR1 and CDR2 (germline): MRHNA, SNTAGT. The CDR3 has 13 residues. Trimming cost V 1 base and J 7 bases, with 7 bases left between them.